This TCR beta chain was sequenced during a study of regulatory dendritic cells for organ transplantation. Allogeneic regulatory or mature dendritic cells were co-cultured for less than six days with CFSE-labeled sorted T cells at 1:10. V lost 6 bases and J lost 3, with 14 bases in between. The CDR3 runs to 14 residues. In germline, CDR1 is LNHDA, CDR2 SQIVND (reference sequence). A remark on this clone: What it binds is not known.

Some clones are missing from TCRdb's copy, which holds only in-frame ones; the method was immunoSEQ multiplex PCR. This table has about 10,000 clones, around 71% appearing once. Study-wide points: Of resting T cell subsets, memory CD8+ had the most alloreactive clonotypes.

This receptor was obtained from a human donor in good health. Sample: naive CD4+ T cells from blood cultured with dendritic cells. Subset described: CD45RA+ naive T cells. The chain recombines TRBV19 with TRBJ1-2; perhaps TRBD1 as D (6 bases). The CDR3 DNA sequence: TGTGCCAGTAGGACAACAGGGCTAGACTATGGCTACACCTTC. Encoded protein: CASRTTGLDYGYTF.